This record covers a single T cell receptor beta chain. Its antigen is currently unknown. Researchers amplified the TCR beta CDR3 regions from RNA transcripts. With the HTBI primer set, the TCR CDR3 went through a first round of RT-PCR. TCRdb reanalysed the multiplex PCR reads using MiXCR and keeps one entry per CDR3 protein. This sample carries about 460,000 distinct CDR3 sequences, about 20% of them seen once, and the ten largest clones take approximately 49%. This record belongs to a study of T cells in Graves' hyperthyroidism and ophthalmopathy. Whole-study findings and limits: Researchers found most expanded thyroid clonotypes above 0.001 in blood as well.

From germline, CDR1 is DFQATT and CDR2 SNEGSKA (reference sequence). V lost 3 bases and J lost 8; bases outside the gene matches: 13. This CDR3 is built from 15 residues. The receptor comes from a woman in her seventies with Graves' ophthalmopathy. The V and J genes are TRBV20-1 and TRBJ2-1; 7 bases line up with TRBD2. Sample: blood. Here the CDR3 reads CSARHWEGSRDEQFF. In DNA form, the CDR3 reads TGCAGTGCTAGGCACTGGGAGGGGTCCAGGGATGAGCAGTTCTTC.